This T cell receptor beta chain was identified during a study of cytomegalovirus exposure and HLA in healthy donors. Study-wide points: In vitro, a few CMV-associated chains proved specific for CMV antigens.

J gave up 7 bases and V 4 bases, and 10 bases lay outside the gene matches. In germline, CDR1 is KGHSH, CDR2 LQKENI. The CDR3 covers 16 residues. The protocol was immunoSEQ multiplex PCR, while the TCRdb copy is restricted to in-frame clones and leaves out a portion. The top ten hold roughly 27% of the sample, which has some 140,000 clones, 70% to 85% seen once. This clone was found once. Its matching antigen is unknown. Sequenced sample: PBMCs. This TCR derives from a man between 25 and 39 years old in good health and CMV-seropositive. The rearrangement links TRBV18 to TRBJ2-1, with 10 bases that match TRBD1. The CDR3: CASSLPRDRGLNEQFF. The CDR3 coding sequence is TGTGCCAGCTCACTTCCCCGGGACAGGGGATTGAATGAGCAGTTCTTC.